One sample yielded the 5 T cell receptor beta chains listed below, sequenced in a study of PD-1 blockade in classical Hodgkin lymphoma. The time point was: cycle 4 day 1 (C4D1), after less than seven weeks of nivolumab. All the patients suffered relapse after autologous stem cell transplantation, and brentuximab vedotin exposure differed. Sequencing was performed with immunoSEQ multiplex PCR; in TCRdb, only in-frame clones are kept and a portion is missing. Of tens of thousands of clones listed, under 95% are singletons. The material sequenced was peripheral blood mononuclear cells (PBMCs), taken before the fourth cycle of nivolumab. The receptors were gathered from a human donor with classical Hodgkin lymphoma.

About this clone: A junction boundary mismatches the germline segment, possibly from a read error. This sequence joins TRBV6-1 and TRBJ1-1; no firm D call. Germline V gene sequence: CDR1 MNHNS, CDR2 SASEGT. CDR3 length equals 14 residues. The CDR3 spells CASNEWRLNTEAFF. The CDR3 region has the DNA TGTGCCAGCAATGAATGGAGGTTGAACACTGAAGCTTTCTTT.

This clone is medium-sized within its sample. The CDR3 region is CASSLLQETQYF. As DNA, the CDR3 is TGTGCCAGCAGCTTACTTCAGGAGACCCAGTACTTC. The chain uses TRBV11-2 and TRBJ2-5; D unresolved. This CDR3 region has 12 residues. In germline, CDR1 is SGHAT, CDR2 FQNNGV. The germline V and J ends were trimmed by 2 bases and 5 bases, with 6 bases remaining between them. Supplemented by reference TRBV11-2 and TRBJ2-5, the full variable domain reads EAGVAQSPRYKIIEKRQSVAFWCNPISGHATLYWYQQILGQGPKLLIQFQNNGVVDDSQLPKDRFSAERLKGVDSTLKIQPAKLEDSAVYLCASSLLQETQYFGPGTRLLVL.

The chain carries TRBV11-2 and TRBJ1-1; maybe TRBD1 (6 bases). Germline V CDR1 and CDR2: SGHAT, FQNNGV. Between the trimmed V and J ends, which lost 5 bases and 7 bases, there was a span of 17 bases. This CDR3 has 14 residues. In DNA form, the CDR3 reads TGTGCCAGCAGCCAGGAGGGAACAGGGTTTGAAGCTTTCTTT. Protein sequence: CASSQEGTGFEAFF.

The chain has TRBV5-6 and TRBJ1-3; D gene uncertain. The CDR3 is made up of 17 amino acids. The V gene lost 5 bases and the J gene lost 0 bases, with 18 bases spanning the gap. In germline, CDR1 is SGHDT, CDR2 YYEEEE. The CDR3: CASSQITLTNSGNTIYF. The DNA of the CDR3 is TGTGCCAGCAGTCAGATCACGTTAACGAACTCTGGAAACACCATATATTTT. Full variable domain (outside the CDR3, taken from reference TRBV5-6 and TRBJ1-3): DAGVTQSPTHLIKTRGQQVTLRCSPKSGHDTVSWYQQALGQGPQFIFQYYEEEERQRGNFPDRFSGHQFPNYSSELNVNALLLGDSALYLCASSQITLTNSGNTIYFGEGSWLTVV.

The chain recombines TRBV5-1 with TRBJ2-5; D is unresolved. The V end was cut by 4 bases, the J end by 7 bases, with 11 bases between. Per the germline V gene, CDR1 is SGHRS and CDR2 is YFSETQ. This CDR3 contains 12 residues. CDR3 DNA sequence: TGCGCCAGCAGCCTTATTATAGGGACCCAGTACTTC. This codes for CASSLIIGTQYF.